This TCR beta chain was identified in a study of cytomegalovirus exposure and HLA in healthy donors. Background on the study: A previous analysis identified 95 million to 120 million unique TCR beta sequences derived from some 170 million T cells.

13 Jbeta primers and 60 Vbeta primers were used for the PCR. TCRdb's copy holds only in-frame clones and misses some; the assay was immunoSEQ multiplex PCR. The listing records approximately 140,000 clones. Points from the study as a whole: Accounts indicate the classifier identified cytomegalovirus status with strong specificity and sensitivity. Earlier findings revealed that most TCR beta V segments proved productive either about 87% or about 30% of the time. An observed cluster of highly shared sequence variants was recorded as a likely sequencing artifact.

The germline V gene encodes CDR1 DFQATT and CDR2 SNEGSKA (reference sequence). The CDR3 runs to 11 residues. V was cut by 3 bases and J by 10 bases, with 10 bases left in between. As to this clone: Its specificity is not known.

The clonotype originates from a woman between 45 and 60 years old in good health and CMV-seronegative. The sample comprised PBMCs. The rearrangement joins TRBV20-1 to TRBJ2-1; D possibly corresponds to TRBD2 (5 bases). CDR3 region: CSARVRREQFF. The CDR3 region has the DNA TGCAGTGCTAGGGTACGGAGGGAGCAGTTCTTC.